These T cell receptor beta chains were read from a single sample in a study of OX40 agonist ivuxolimab in advanced cancers. TCRdb's copy holds only in-frame clones and misses some; the assay was immunoSEQ multiplex PCR. Of approximately 22,000 clones in the sample, about 83% are singletons; the top ten hold roughly 20%. Sequencing was performed on CD4+ or CD8+ T cells sorted from blood, taken in a trial of the OX40 agonist ivuxolimab. The receptors here all came from an adult with an advanced solid tumor such as melanoma, head and neck, liver or kidney cancer. CDR3s include the opening cysteine and the closing phenylalanine or tryptophan. A D gene is named only where the DNA matches it firmly. Some rows mark clone size as missing; the rest say once, few, many or name a class of expanded clone.

v_call,j_call,d_call,clone_size,cdr3_nt,cdr3_aa
TRBV6-5,TRBJ2-7,TRBD1,.,TGTGCCAGCAGCCATCGACCGGGACAGGGGGGCGAGCAGTACTTC,CASSHRPGQGGEQYF
TRBV21-1,TRBJ1-5,.,.,TGTGCCAGCAGCAAAGAGCGGGCTTGGGGCAATCAGCCCCAGCATTTT,CASSKERAWGNQPQHF
TRBV6-6,TRBJ2-7,.,.,TGTGCCAGCAGTTACGTAGGGGGGAACGAGCAGTACTTC,CASSYVGGNEQYF
TRBV27,TRBJ2-3,.,.,TGTGCCAGCAGTTTAAGTATCGGGGGATCCCTCACAGATACGCAGTATTTT,CASSLSIGGSLTDTQYF
TRBV5-1,TRBJ1-2,.,.,TGCGCCAGCAGCTTGGAACAAGGGGGATCCACCTTC,CASSLEQGGSTF
TRBV7-7,TRBJ2-2,.,.,TGTGCTAGCAGCTTAGCCACCGGGGAGCTGTTTTTT,CASSLATGELFF
TRBV7-6,TRBJ2-3,TRBD2,.,TGTGCCAGCAGCCAGACCGGACTAGCGGGAGTTCGGGACACAGATACGCAGTATTTT,CASSQTGLAGVRDTDTQYF
TRBV21-1,TRBJ2-7,.,.,TGTGCCAGCAGCAAGGGACTAGCGGGAGAGGGGCGTACCTACGAGCAGTACTTC,CASSKGLAGEGRTYEQYF
TRBV7-9,TRBJ1-1,TRBD1,.,TGTGCCAGCAGCTTAGACAGGGGATCAAACACTGAAGCTTTCTTT,CASSLDRGSNTEAFF
TRBV27,TRBJ2-7,.,.,TGTGCCAGCAGTTTATCCGTAGGGTTATACGAGCAGTACTTC,CASSLSVGLYEQYF
TRBV30,TRBJ2-4,TRBD1,.,TGTGCCTGGAGTGTGGGACAGGTTCAGTACTTC,CAWSVGQVQYF
TRBV10-3,TRBJ2-2,.,.,TGTGCCATCAGTGAAATAGCAAGGGCCCCGAACACCGGGGAGCTGTTTTTT,CAISEIARAPNTGELFF
TRBV29-1,TRBJ2-3,.,.,TGCAGCGTTGAAGATCTCGGGCGGCGGGGAGATACGCAGTATTTT,CSVEDLGRRGDTQYF
TRBV28,TRBJ1-5,TRBD1,.,TGTGCCAGCAGTTCTCCGACAGGGGCAGGGAGCAATCAGCCCCAGCATTTT,CASSSPTGAGSNQPQHF
TRBV28,TRBJ2-2,.,.,TGTGCCAGCAACCCCAGGGCGGGCACCGGGGAGCTGTTTTTT,CASNPRAGTGELFF
TRBV11-2,TRBJ2-7,.,.,TGTGCCAGCAGCTTAAGTCCAGAGGTCCCTTACGAGCAGTACTTC,CASSLSPEVPYEQYF
TRBV4-1,TRBJ1-1,.,.,TGCGCCAGCAGCCATACCGGTCTCGGGAGGGAAGCTTTCTTT,CASSHTGLGREAFF
TRBV6-1,TRBJ2-1,.,.,TGTGCCAGCAGAGGGGTTGGAGCGGGTAACAATGAGCAGTTCTTC,CASRGVGAGNNEQFF
TRBV30,TRBJ2-7,.,.,TGTGCCTGGAGTGTACCAGCAACCTACGAGCAGTACTTC,CAWSVPATYEQYF
TRBV9,TRBJ1-4,.,.,TGTGCCAGCAGCTCTTATGACAGCCTTGCAACTAATGAAAAACTGTTTTTT,CASSSYDSLATNEKLFF
TRBV7-8,TRBJ1-1,.,.,TGTGCCAGCGGAGTGTGGAACACTGAAGCTTTCTTT,CASGVWNTEAFF
TRBV10-2,TRBJ2-2,TRBD2,.,TGCGCCAGCAGTGAAGGGACTACGAACACCGGGGAGCTGTTTTTT,CASSEGTTNTGELFF
TRBV2,TRBJ1-3,.,.,TGTGCCAGCAGTCGGACACCCGTCTCTGGAAACACCATATATTTT,CASSRTPVSGNTIYF
TRBV7-6,TRBJ2-3,TRBD2,.,TGTGCCAGCAGCGCCCGGACTAGCGCGTTAGACGAGGGCACAGATACGCAGTATTTT,CASSARTSALDEGTDTQYF
TRBV5-4,TRBJ2-5,.,.,TGTGCCAGCAGCATGACATCTGCTACTCGGGGGACCCAGTACTTC,CASSMTSATRGTQYF
TRBV6-5,TRBJ1-5,.,.,TGTGCCAGCAGTAAAGATATAGCTAGCAATCAGCCCCAGCATTTT,CASSKDIASNQPQHF
TRBV5-6,TRBJ2-7,.,.,TGTGCCAGCAGCTTGTATCAAACGAAGACCTACGAGCAGTACTTC,CASSLYQTKTYEQYF
TRBV19,TRBJ1-1,.,medium-sized,TGTGCCAGTAGTATCGGGGAAGCTGAAGCTTTCTTT,CASSIGEAEAFF
TRBV11-2,TRBJ2-1,TRBD1,.,TGTGCCAGCAGCTTAGCAGGGGGCGCCTACAATGAGCAGTTCTTC,CASSLAGGAYNEQFF
TRBV6-6,TRBJ1-5,TRBD1,.,TGTGCCAGCAGTTTTAACAGGGGCTACAATCAGCCCCAGCATTTT,CASSFNRGYNQPQHF
TRBV7-9,TRBJ1-2,TRBD1,.,TGTGCCAGCAGCTACACCGGGACAGGGGACTATGGCTACACCTTC,CASSYTGTGDYGYTF
TRBV19,TRBJ1-2,.,.,TGTGCCAGTATTAGCCCGGGACGGACGTATGGCTACACCTTC,CASISPGRTYGYTF
TRBV5-1,TRBJ1-4,.,large,TGCGCCAGCAGCTTGGGGAGGGACGGCGTCAATGAAAAACTGTTTTTT,CASSLGRDGVNEKLFF
TRBV19,TRBJ2-3,TRBD1,.,TGTGCCAGTAGTATAGACGGGACAGGGAAAACAGATACGCAGTATTTT,CASSIDGTGKTDTQYF
TRBV21-1,TRBJ2-3,.,medium-sized,TGTGCCAGCAGCGCGGTGAGGGATACGCAGTATTTT,CASSAVRDTQYF
TRBV27,TRBJ1-2,TRBD1,.,TGTGCCAGCAGTCTGACAGGGACCTATGGCTACACCTTC,CASSLTGTYGYTF
TRBV9,TRBJ2-2,TRBD2,medium-sized,TGTGCCAGCAGCCCCTTAGCGGGAGAAAACACCGGGGAGCTGTTTTTT,CASSPLAGENTGELFF
TRBV28,TRBJ2-5,.,few,TGTGCCAGCAGTCCTCCCTCCCAAGAGACCCAGTACTTC,CASSPPSQETQYF
TRBV11-2,TRBJ2-3,TRBD1,.,TGTGCCAGCAGCACAGGGGCCAGCACAGATACGCAGTATTTT,CASSTGASTDTQYF
TRBV29-1,TRBJ2-3,.,.,TGCAGCGTGGAACTCGGGACAGATACGCAGTATTTT,CSVELGTDTQYF